The 22 T cell receptor beta chains listed next were all sequenced from one sample in a study of blood T cell repertoires in COVID-19. The method was immunoSEQ multiplex PCR; TCRdb's version includes in-frame clones alone and lacks a portion of them. The top ten clones hold approximately 1.9% of a sample with some 120,000 clones, 90% of them seen once. The source material was peripheral blood. The receptors derive from a human donor with active COVID-19. The donor label of this sample is uncertain.

The rearrangement uses TRBV28 and TRBJ2-5, with TRBD2 identical over 9 bases. This CDR3 has 14 amino acids. Trimming at V came to 7 bases and at J to 2 bases, leaving 5 bases not matched to a gene. CDR1 is MDHEN, CDR2 SYDVKM, per germline. CDR3 protein: CASNERGAQETQYF. CDR3 nucleotides: TGTGCCAGCAATGAGCGGGGGGCACAAGAGACCCAGTACTTC.

About this clone: The junction departs from the called germline gene at one end, perhaps through a read error. The J gene is TRBJ1-6, the V gene TRBV12-3 or TRBV12-4, with TRBD1 identical over 8 bases. The CDR3 covers 12 residues. CDR3 region: CAIGTGFSPLHF. The CDR3 DNA follows: TGCGCAATCGGGACAGGCTTTTCACCCCTCCACTTT.

This chain links TRBV5-4 with TRBJ1-4, with D perhaps TRBD1 (5 bases). The ends were cut back, 0 bases at V and 2 bases at J, with 8 bases in the middle. Germline V gene data show CDR1 as SGHNT and CDR2 as YYREEE (reference sequence). The CDR3 covers 15 residues. The CDR3 nucleotides are TGTGCCAGCAGCTTGGTGGGGGGGACTAATGAAAAACTGTTTTTT. Its translation is CASSLVGGTNEKLFF.

This sequence joins TRBV4-1 and TRBJ2-3, with D possibly TRBD1 on 5 matching bases. V was shortened by 4 bases and J by 0 bases, with 11 bases between the two germline ends. CDR1 and CDR2 from the germline V gene are MGHRA and YSYEKL. CDR3 length: 15 residues. This CDR3 is CASSPYRQSTDTQYF. DNA of the CDR3: TGCGCCAGCAGCCCCTACCGACAGAGCACAGATACGCAGTATTTT.

The V and J genes are TRBV28 and TRBJ2-3; D perhaps matches TRBD1 (5 bases). The CDR3 runs 19 residues. V was clipped by 5 bases and J by 4 bases, with 28 bases between them. Per the germline V gene, CDR1 is MDHEN and CDR2 is SYDVKM. CDR3 in amino acids: CASSPIILSETSRADTQYF. CDR3 nucleotide sequence: TGTGCCAGCAGTCCCATAATCTTGTCGGAGACCTCCAGGGCAGATACGCAGTATTTT.

This clone has just a few counts. The chain combines TRBV27 with TRBJ2-7; 7 bases map to TRBD2. The V gene end was trimmed by 2 bases and the J gene end by 2 bases; junction bases not matched to a gene: 18. CDR3 length: 19 amino acids. Germline values: CDR1 MNHEY, CDR2 SMNVEV (reference sequence). The CDR3 spells CASSLAGPRTSVRTYEQYF. CDR3 bases: TGTGCCAGCAGTTTAGCGGGGCCGCGAACTAGCGTAAGAACCTACGAGCAGTACTTC.

This clone was seen just once. This chain uses TRBV4-2 with TRBJ2-5, with TRBD2 matching 7 bases. V dropped 3 bases and J dropped 2; count of bases not matched to a gene: 9. The CDR3 spans 16 residues. The germline gives CDR1 LGHNA, CDR2 YNFKEQ. The CDR3 DNA reads as TGTGCCAGCAGCCAGGTAACTAGCGACCAACAAGAGACCCAGTACTTC. Translated, it gives CASSQVTSDQQETQYF.

CDR3 coding DNA: TGTGCCAGCAGCTTAATCTGGGGGGACGGAGAGACCCAGTACTTC. It yields the protein CASSLIWGDGETQYF. The gene calls are TRBV7-9 and TRBJ2-5; tentatively, D is TRBD2 (6 bases). The length of the CDR3 is 15 residues. Trimming took off 2 bases at V and 4 bases at J, with 14 bases between the two ends. Germline CDR1 and CDR2: SEHNR and FQNEAQ (reference sequence). Using reference TRBV7-9 and TRBJ2-5 for the parts outside the CDR3, the full variable domain is DTGVSQNPRHKITKRGQNVTFRCDPISEHNRLYWYRQTLGQGPEFLTYFQNEAQLEKSRLLSDRFSAERPKGSFSTLEIQRTEQGDSAMYLCASSLIWGDGETQYFGPGTRLLVL.

The chain carries TRBV5-1 and TRBJ2-5; no clear D. The germline V gene encodes CDR1 SGHRS and CDR2 YFSETQ. The CDR3 extends over 14 amino acids. Deletions cut 0 bases from V and 2 bases from J, with 8 bases between. CDR3 loop: CASSLAGQQETQYF. The CDR3 bases are TGCGCCAGCAGCTTGGCGGGTCAGCAAGAGACCCAGTACTTC. The full variable domain, rest sourced from reference TRBV5-1 and TRBJ2-5, is KAGVTQTPRYLIKTRGQQVTLSCSPISGHRSVSWYQQTPGQGLQFLFEYFSETQRNKGNFPGRFSGRQFSNSRSEMNVSTLELGDSALYLCASSLAGQQETQYFGPGTRLLVL.

This chain links TRBV2 with TRBJ1-6; 7 positions agree with TRBD1. Germline CDR1 and CDR2: SNHLY and FYNNEI. Losses at the gene ends were 5 bases for V and 4 bases for J; bases not matched to a gene: 5. The CDR3 has 15 residues. CDR3 nucleotides: TGTGCCAGCAGTCCGGGGGACAGTTATAATTCACCCCTCCACTTT. Amino acids: CASSPGDSYNSPLHF.

The chain carries TRBV9 and TRBJ2-1; 11 bases agree with TRBD2. The CDR3 consists of 15 residues. Germline V lookup: CDR1 SGDLS, CDR2 YYNGEE. The V and J ends lost 0 bases and 7 bases, in that order; junction bases with no gene match: 3. The CDR3 region is CASSVGLAGMNEQFF. Here the CDR3 DNA reads TGTGCCAGCAGCGTAGGACTAGCGGGGATGAATGAGCAGTTCTTC.

V gene TRBV15 combines with J gene TRBJ2-1; 7 bases map to TRBD1. The CDR3 length is 21 residues. The germline CDR1 and CDR2 sequences are LNHNV and YYDKDF (reference sequence). J gave up 3 bases and V 8 bases, and 28 bases lay outside the gene matches. Here the CDR3 DNA reads TGTGCCACCGAAAAAACCAGAGGACAGGTACAACCAGGTGTCCACTACAATGAGCAGTTCTTC. This translates into CATEKTRGQVQPGVHYNEQFF. The full variable domain, rest sourced from reference TRBV15 and TRBJ2-1, is DAMVIQNPRYQVTQFGKPVTLSCSQTLNHNVMYWYQQKSSQAPKLLFHYYDKDFNNEADTPDNFQSRRPNTSFCFLDIRSPGLGDTAMYLCATEKTRGQVQPGVHYNEQFFGPGTRLTVL.

This chain uses TRBV4-3 with TRBJ2-4, with 8 bases matching TRBD2. CDR3 length equals 20 residues. V gave up 1 base and J gave up 0 bases; unmatched junction bases: 14. Germline CDR1 is LGHNA and CDR2 is YSLEER. The CDR3 loop reads CASSQAVRGGTSIAKNIQYF. The CDR3 DNA follows: TGCGCCAGCAGCCAAGCGGTCCGGGGGGGGACGTCGATAGCCAAAAACATTCAGTACTTC.

The chain carries TRBV18 and TRBJ2-3; weak D call: TRBD1 (6 bases). V gave up 3 bases and J gave up 0 bases, with 19 bases separating them. This CDR3 is built from 18 residues. Germline V gives CDR1 KGHSH, CDR2 LQKENI. The CDR3 sequence: CASSPLARGISSTDTQYF. CDR3 nucleotide sequence: TGTGCCAGCTCACCTCTCGCCAGGGGAATATCTAGCACAGATACGCAGTATTTT.

This clone has a single count. V usage is TRBV11-2 and J usage is TRBJ1-1; a possible D gene is TRBD1 (6 bases). V was trimmed by 1 base and J by 5 bases, leaving 11 bases between them. Germline CDR1 is SGHAT and CDR2 is FQNNGV. This CDR3 has 14 residues. The CDR3 region has the DNA TGTGCCAGCAGCTTAGCGACAGGATGGACTGAAGCTTTCTTT. The encoded protein is CASSLATGWTEAFF.

The chain links TRBV19 to TRBJ1-2; 8 bases map to TRBD1. Germline V lookup: CDR1 LNHDA, CDR2 SQIVND (reference sequence). Trimming removed 7 bases from V and 4 bases from J; junction bases left unmatched: 5. The CDR3 runs to 13 residues. The CDR3 spells CASTPGQAYGYTF. In DNA form, the CDR3 reads TGTGCCAGTACCCCGGGACAGGCCTATGGCTACACCTTC. Full variable domain (rest looked up from reference TRBV19 and TRBJ1-2): DGGITQSPKYLFRKEGQNVTLSCEQNLNHDAMYWYRQDPGQGLRLIYYSQIVNDFQKGDIAEGYSVSREKKESFPLTVTSAQKNPTAFYLCASTPGQAYGYTFGSGTRLTVV.

This clone was counted a single time. The rearrangement links TRBV6-2 or TRBV6-3 to TRBJ1-6; D is unclear. This CDR3 has 14 residues. Trimming took 0 bases from V and 9 from J, leaving 9 bases between them. The germline V gene encodes CDR1 MNHEY and CDR2 SVGEGT. The DNA of the CDR3 is TGTGCCAGCAGTTACTCGACGTGGGCTTCACCCCTCCACTTT. Its translation: CASSYSTWASPLHF.

This chain joins TRBV6-2 or TRBV6-3 and TRBJ2-3; 7 positions match TRBD1. The CDR3 totals 16 residues. The J segment lost 5 bases and the V segment lost 1 base, leaving 9 bases of the junction unmatched. CDR1 and CDR2 (germline): MNHEY, SVGEGT. As DNA, the CDR3 is TGTGCCAGCAGTTACTTCGAGGGGGCTGGTGAAGATACGCAGTATTTT. Protein: CASSYFEGAGEDTQYF.

About this clone itself: At the DNA level, this CDR3 is encoded by other sequences in the same sample as well. This chain joins TRBV9 and TRBJ2-5; 8 bases fit TRBD1. Germline V CDR1 and CDR2: SGDLS, YYNGEE. Trimming took 0 bases from V and 5 from J; bases not matched to a gene: 6. The CDR3 totals 15 residues. The CDR3: CASSVDQGAKETQYF. The CDR3 bases are TGTGCCAGCAGCGTAGATCAGGGGGCTAAGGAGACCCAGTACTTC.

The gene calls are TRBV2 and TRBJ2-2; D unclear. Germline CDR1 is SNHLY and CDR2 is FYNNEI. V lost 4 bases to trimming and J lost 4 bases, with 7 bases between them. The CDR3 runs to 13 residues. DNA of the CDR3: TGTGCCAGCAGTGCACTACCCACCGGGGAGCTGTTTTTT. It translates to CASSALPTGELFF.

This chain uses TRBV4-2 with TRBJ2-7; D might be TRBD2 (6 bases). The germline V gene encodes CDR1 LGHNA and CDR2 YNFKEQ. Trimming took 0 bases from V and 0 from J, leaving 15 bases between them. The CDR3 sequence is 17 residues long. The CDR3 sequence is CASSQDPGGDLSYEQYF. The CDR3 DNA follows: TGTGCCAGCAGCCAAGATCCTGGCGGGGACCTCTCCTACGAGCAGTACTTC.

The gene calls are TRBV7-9 and TRBJ2-3; 10 bases are shared with TRBD2. In germline, CDR1 is SEHNR, CDR2 FQNEAQ (reference sequence). Unmatched junction bases numbered 10, after V lost 5 bases and J lost 2 bases. This CDR3 contains 17 residues. The CDR3 here is CASSLTLSGGTTDTQYF. DNA for the CDR3: TGTGCCAGCAGCCTGACCCTTAGCGGGGGGACCACAGATACGCAGTATTTT.